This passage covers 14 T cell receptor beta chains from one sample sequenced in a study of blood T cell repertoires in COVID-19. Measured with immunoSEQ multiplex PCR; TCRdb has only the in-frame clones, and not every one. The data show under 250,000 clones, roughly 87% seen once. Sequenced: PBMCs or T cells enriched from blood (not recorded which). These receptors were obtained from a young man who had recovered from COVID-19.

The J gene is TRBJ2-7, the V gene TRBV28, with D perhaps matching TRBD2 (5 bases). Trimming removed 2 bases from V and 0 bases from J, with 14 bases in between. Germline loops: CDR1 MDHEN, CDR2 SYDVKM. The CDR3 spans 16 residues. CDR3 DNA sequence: TGTGCCAGCAGTTTACGGTTCTACCGGGACTCCTACGAGCAGTACTTC. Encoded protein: CASSLRFYRDSYEQYF.

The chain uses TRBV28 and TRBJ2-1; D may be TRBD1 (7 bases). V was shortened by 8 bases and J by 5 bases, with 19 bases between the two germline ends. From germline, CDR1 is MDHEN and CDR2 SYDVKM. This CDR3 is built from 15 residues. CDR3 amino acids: CASGWRDRSNNEQFF. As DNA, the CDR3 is TGTGCCAGCGGGTGGCGGGACAGATCAAACAATGAGCAGTTCTTC. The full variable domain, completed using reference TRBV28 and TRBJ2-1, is DVKVTQSSRYLVKRTGEKVFLECVQDMDHENMFWYRQDPGLGLRLIYFSYDVKMKEKGDIPEGYSVSREKKERFSLILESASTNQTSMYLCASGWRDRSNNEQFFGPGTRLTVL.

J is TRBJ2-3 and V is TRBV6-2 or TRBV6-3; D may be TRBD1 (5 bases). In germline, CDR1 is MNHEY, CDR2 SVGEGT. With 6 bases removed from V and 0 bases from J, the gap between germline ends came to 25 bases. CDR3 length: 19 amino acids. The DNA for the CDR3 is TGTGCCAGCAGCCCACCCTACAGGAATTCCCCCACTAGCACAGATACGCAGTATTTT. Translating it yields CASSPPYRNSPTSTDTQYF.

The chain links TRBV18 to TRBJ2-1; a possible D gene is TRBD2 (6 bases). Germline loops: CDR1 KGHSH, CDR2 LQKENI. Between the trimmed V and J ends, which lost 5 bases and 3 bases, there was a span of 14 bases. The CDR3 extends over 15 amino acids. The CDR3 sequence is CASSYRDSIYNEQFF. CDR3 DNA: TGTGCCAGCTCATACCGGGACTCAATCTACAATGAGCAGTTCTTC. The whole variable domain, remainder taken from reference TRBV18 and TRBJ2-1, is NAGVMQNPRHLVRRRGQEARLRCSPMKGHSHVYWYRQLPEEGLKFMVYLQKENIIDESGMPKERFSAEFPKEGPSILRIQQVVRGDSAAYFCASSYRDSIYNEQFFGPGTRLTVL.

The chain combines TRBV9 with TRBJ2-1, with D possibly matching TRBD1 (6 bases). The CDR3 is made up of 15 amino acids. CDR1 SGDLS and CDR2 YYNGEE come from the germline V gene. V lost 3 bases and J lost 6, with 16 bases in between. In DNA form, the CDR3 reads TGTGCCAGCAGCGCCTGGGGGCTAGCAGGCAATGAGCAGTTCTTC. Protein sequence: CASSAWGLAGNEQFF. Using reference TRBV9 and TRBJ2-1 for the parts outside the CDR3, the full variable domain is DSGVTQTPKHLITATGQRVTLRCSPRSGDLSVYWYQQSLDQGLQFLIQYYNGEERAKGNILERFSAQQFPDLHSELNLSSLELGDSALYFCASSAWGLAGNEQFFGPGTRLTVL.

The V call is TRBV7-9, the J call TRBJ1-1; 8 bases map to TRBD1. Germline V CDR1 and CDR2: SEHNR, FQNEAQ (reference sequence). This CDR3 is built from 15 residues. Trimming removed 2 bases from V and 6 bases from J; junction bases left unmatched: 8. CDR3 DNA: TGTGCCAGCAGCTTATTCAGGGGGCTGGGGGCTGAAGCTTTCTTT. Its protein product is CASSLFRGLGAEAFF.

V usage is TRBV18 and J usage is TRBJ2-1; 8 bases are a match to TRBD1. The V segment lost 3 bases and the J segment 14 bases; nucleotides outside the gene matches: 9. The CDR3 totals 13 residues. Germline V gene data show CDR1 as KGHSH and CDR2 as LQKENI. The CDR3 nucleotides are TGTGCCAGCTCACCGGATAGAGGACAGGGAGAGTTCTTC. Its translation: CASSPDRGQGEFF. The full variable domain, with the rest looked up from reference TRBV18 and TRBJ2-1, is NAGVMQNPRHLVRRRGQEARLRCSPMKGHSHVYWYRQLPEEGLKFMVYLQKENIIDESGMPKERFSAEFPKEGPSILRIQQVVRGDSAAYFCASSPDRGQGEFFGPGTRLTVL.

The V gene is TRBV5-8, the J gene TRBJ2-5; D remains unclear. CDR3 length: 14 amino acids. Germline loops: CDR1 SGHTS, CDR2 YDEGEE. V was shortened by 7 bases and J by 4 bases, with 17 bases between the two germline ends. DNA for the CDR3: TGTGCCAGCGCCCTTGGAGCTCAGACAGAGACCCAGTACTTC. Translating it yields CASALGAQTETQYF. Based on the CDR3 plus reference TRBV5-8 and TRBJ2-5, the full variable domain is EAGVTQSPTHLIKTRGQQATLRCSPISGHTSVYWYQQALGLGLQFLLWYDEGEERNRGNFPPRFSGRQFPNYSSELNVNALELEDSALYLCASALGAQTETQYFGPGTRLLVL.

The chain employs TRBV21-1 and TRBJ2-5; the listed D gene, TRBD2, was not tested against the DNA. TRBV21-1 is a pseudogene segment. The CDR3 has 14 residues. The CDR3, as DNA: TGTGCCAGCAGCAAATGTGAGAGATGGGAGACCCAGTACTTC. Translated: CASSKCERWETQYF.

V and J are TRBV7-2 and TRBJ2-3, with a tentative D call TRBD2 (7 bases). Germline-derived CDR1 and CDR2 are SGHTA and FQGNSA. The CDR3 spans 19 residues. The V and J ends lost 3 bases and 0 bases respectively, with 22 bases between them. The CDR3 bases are TGTGCCAGCAGCTTGCCGGGAGTATTGCGGGGGCGGAGCACAGATACGCAGTATTTT. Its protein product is CASSLPGVLRGRSTDTQYF.

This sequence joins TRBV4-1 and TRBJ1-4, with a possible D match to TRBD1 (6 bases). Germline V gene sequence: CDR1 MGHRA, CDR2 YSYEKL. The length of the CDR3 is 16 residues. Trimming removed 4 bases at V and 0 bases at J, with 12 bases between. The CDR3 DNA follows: TGCGCCAGCAGCCCGGGGACACTTGCAACTAATGAAAAACTGTTTTTT. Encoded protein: CASSPGTLATNEKLFF.

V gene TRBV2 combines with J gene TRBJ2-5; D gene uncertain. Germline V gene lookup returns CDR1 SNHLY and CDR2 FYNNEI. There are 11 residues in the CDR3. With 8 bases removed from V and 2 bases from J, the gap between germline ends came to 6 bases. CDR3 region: CASVGQETQYF. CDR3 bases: TGTGCCAGCGTCGGGCAAGAGACCCAGTACTTC.

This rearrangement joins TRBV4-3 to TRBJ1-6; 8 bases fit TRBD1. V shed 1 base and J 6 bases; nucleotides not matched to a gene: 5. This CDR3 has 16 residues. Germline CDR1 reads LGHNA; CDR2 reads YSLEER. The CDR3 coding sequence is TGCGCCAGCAGCCAAGGGGCGGACAGGGTTAATTCACCCCTCCACTTT. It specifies CASSQGADRVNSPLHF.

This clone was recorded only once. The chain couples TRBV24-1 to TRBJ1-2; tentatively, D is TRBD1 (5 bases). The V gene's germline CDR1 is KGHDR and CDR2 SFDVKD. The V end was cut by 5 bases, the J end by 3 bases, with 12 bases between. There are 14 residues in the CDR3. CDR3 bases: TGTGCCACCAGTGTTCTTGACAGCCACTATGGCTACACCTTC. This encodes CATSVLDSHYGYTF.